The 4 T cell receptor beta chains in this list originate from one sample, sequenced in a study of T cell responses to AZD1222 COVID-19 vaccine. Clones were sequenced by immunoSEQ multiplex PCR, and TCRdb holds only the in-frame ones, with some missing. Of more than 140,000 clones in the sample, approximately 88% were seen once. The material was peripheral blood, obtained on day 0 of MenACWY control vaccination. These receptors were taken from an adult in good health.

The chain combines TRBV10-3 with TRBJ2-6; unclear D gene. The CDR3 length is 14 residues. V was cut by 6 bases and J by 2 bases, with 8 bases left in between. Germline CDR1 reads ENHRY; CDR2 reads SYGVKD. The CDR3 here is CAISGWAGANVLTF. For the CDR3, the DNA is TGTGCCATCAGCGGGTGGGCTGGGGCCAACGTCCTGACTTTC.

The J gene is TRBJ1-4, the V gene TRBV29-1; D may be TRBD1 (6 bases). Trimming took 5 bases from V and 0 from J, leaving 22 bases between them. Germline-derived CDR1 and CDR2 are SQVTM and ANQGSEA. CDR3 length equals 18 residues. CDR3 DNA sequence: TGCAGCGTTTTAGGGGTGGGGGGCGCGAAGGCAACTAATGAAAAACTGTTTTTT. This encodes CSVLGVGGAKATNEKLFF.

This rearrangement joins TRBV28 to TRBJ1-4, with D tentatively TRBD1 (5 bases). Deletions cut 4 bases from V and 7 bases from J, with 10 bases between. Germline assignment: CDR1 MDHEN and CDR2 SYDVKM. The CDR3 length is 13 residues. The CDR3 here is CASSYPRGEKLFF. CDR3 DNA: TGTGCCAGCAGTTACCCAAGGGGTGAAAAACTGTTTTTT.

The V call is TRBV2, the J call TRBJ1-3; D is uncertain. V was trimmed by 6 bases and J by 6 bases, leaving 6 bases between them. Germline CDR1 is SNHLY and CDR2 is FYNNEI. The CDR3 totals 11 residues. CDR3 nucleotides: TGTGCCAGCAGCGAAAAAAACACCATATATTTT. Translation gives CASSEKNTIYF.